The 16 T cell receptor beta chains given below trace back to one sample, sequenced in a study of breast tumors, draining lymph nodes, adjacent tissues. Each CDR3 protein is one row after TCRdb ran MiXCR on the multiplex PCR reads. The sample has approximately 47,000 distinct CDR3 sequences; approximately 22% are singletons. Source material: breast tumor tissue. The receptors were sampled from a female donor with breast cancer. Some clones in this sample may be carry-over from other donors' samples.

This clonotype is categorized as medium-sized (0.01 to 0.1%). The chain joins TRBV29-1 to TRBJ1-3; D remains unclear. Between the trimmed V and J ends, which lost 4 bases and 0 bases, there was a span of 7 bases. CDR1 is SQVTM and CDR2 is ANQGSEA in the germline V gene. The CDR3 runs to 13 residues. The CDR3 DNA is TGCAGCGTTGTTCCTCACTCTGGAAACACCATATATTTT. It codes for CSVVPHSGNTIYF.

On this clonotype: At one end the junction does not follow the germline gene, possibly because of a read error. This chain links TRBV4-1 with TRBJ1-3; the D is unclear. CDR3 length: 17 amino acids. The germline V gene has CDR1 MGHRA and CDR2 YSYEKL. The CDR3 DNA reads TGCGCCAGCAGCCAAGACCCCGCCGGGAGACCTGGAAACGCCATATATTTT. Translated, it gives CASSQDPAGRPGNAIYF.

This clonotype has at least ten counts. The chain recombines TRBV5-1 with TRBJ2-2; TRBD1 might be the D (5 bases). With 4 bases removed from V and 5 bases from J, the gap between germline ends came to 18 bases. Germline-derived CDR1 and CDR2 are SGHRS and YFSETQ. CDR3 length equals 16 residues. For the CDR3, the DNA is TGCGCCAGCAGCCAGAGCACAGGTCGTACTACCGGGGAGCTGTTTTTT. Amino acid sequence: CASSQSTGRTTGELFF. Full variable domain (missing parts from reference TRBV5-1 and TRBJ2-2): KAGVTQTPRYLIKTRGQQVTLSCSPISGHRSVSWYQQTPGQGLQFLFEYFSETQRNKGNFPGRFSGRQFSNSRSEMNVSTLELGDSALYLCASSQSTGRTTGELFFGEGSRLTVL.

This clonotype was seen at least ten times. The chain couples TRBV6-6 to TRBJ2-7, with D perhaps TRBD1 (6 bases). V lost 5 bases to trimming and J lost 0 bases, with 14 bases between them. The CDR3 spans 15 residues. Germline-derived CDR1 and CDR2 are MNHNY and SVGAGI (reference sequence). The CDR3 reads CASSKDRGSSYEQYF. As DNA, the CDR3 is TGTGCCAGCAGTAAGGACAGAGGTAGCTCCTACGAGCAGTACTTC.

The V call is TRBV6-6, the J call TRBJ1-1, with D perhaps matching TRBD1 (5 bases). This CDR3 is 12 amino acids long. V was clipped by 8 bases and J by 8 bases, with 15 bases between them. Per germline, CDR1 MNHNY and CDR2 SVGAGI (reference sequence). CDR3 residues: CASHRQSSEAFF. The CDR3 DNA is TGTGCCAGCCATCGACAGAGCTCCGAAGCTTTCTTT.

A word on this clonotype: This may be a read error, as it is one base from a much larger clone. The chain is built from TRBV27 and TRBJ1-2, with D possibly being TRBD1 (5 bases). Germline CDR1 is MNHEY and CDR2 is SMNVEV (reference sequence). Trimming removed 6 bases from V and 4 bases from J, with 18 bases in between. The CDR3 covers 15 residues. CDR3 amino acids: CASRPFGGSSYGYTF. CDR3 DNA: TGTGCCAGCAGACCCTTCGGGGGGAGCTCCTATGGCTACACCTTC.

This clonotype was detected many times. The chain carries TRBV9 and TRBJ2-1; 11 bases align to TRBD1. From germline, CDR1 is SGDLS and CDR2 YYNGEE. V gave up 4 bases and J gave up 6 bases; unmatched junction bases: 6. The CDR3 runs 15 residues. The CDR3 coding sequence is TGTGCCAGCAGCCGTGGACAGGGGGCCCTCAATGAGCAGTTCTTC. It codes for CASSRGQGALNEQFF.

In this sample, this clonotype turned up many times. V gene TRBV4-1 combines with J gene TRBJ2-2, with TRBD2 matching 8 bases. This CDR3 is 16 amino acids long. The ends lost 1 base at V and 4 bases at J; junction bases unmatched: 5. Germline CDR1 reads MGHRA; CDR2 reads YSYEKL. CDR3 coding DNA: TGCGCCAGCAGCCAAGTTCCGAGCGGGAGCACCGGGGAGCTGTTTTTT. It is translated as CASSQVPSGSTGELFF.

This clonotype appeared many times. Written as DNA, the CDR3 is TGCAGTGCTAGAGATCAGACAGACTATGGCTACACCTTC. Amino acid sequence: CSARDQTDYGYTF. The chain carries TRBV20-1 and TRBJ1-2; a possible D gene is TRBD1 (5 bases). The CDR3 loop spans 13 amino acids. Germline V gives CDR1 DFQATT, CDR2 SNEGSKA (reference sequence). V lost 0 bases to trimming and J lost 3 bases, with 8 bases between them.

This sequence joins TRBV18 and TRBJ1-4, with D perhaps TRBD1 (6 bases). The CDR3 consists of 14 residues. Germline CDR1 is KGHSH and CDR2 is LQKENI. Trimming took 9 bases from V and 7 from J, leaving 18 bases between them. CDR3 residues: CARSPRDTREKLFF. The CDR3 region has the DNA TGTGCCAGATCGCCACGGGACACCCGTGAAAAACTGTTTTTT.

Notes on this clonotype: A read error may produce the germline difference seen at one junction end. This sequence joins TRBV3-1 and TRBJ1-2; possible D gene TRBD1, 6 bases. Germline CDR1 and CDR2: LGHDT and YNNKEL (reference sequence). The CDR3 runs 17 residues. The CDR3 DNA reads TGTGCCAGCAGCCACCCCTCAGCAAACAGGGTTAACTATGGCTACATCTTC. Translated, it gives CASSHPSANRVNYGYIF. The whole variable domain, filled in from reference TRBV3-1 and TRBJ1-2, reads DTAVSQTPKYLVTQMGNDKSIKCEQNLGHDTMYWYKQDSKKFLKIMFSYNNKELIINETVPNRFSPKSPDKAHLNLHINSLELGDSAVYFCASSHPSANRVNYGYIFGSGTRLTVV.

This clonotype was seen ten or more times. The rearrangement uses TRBV20-1 and TRBJ2-1; D remains ambiguous. Per the germline V gene, CDR1 is DFQATT and CDR2 is SNEGSKA (reference sequence). The CDR3 sequence is 13 residues long. Trimming took 8 bases from V and 0 from J, leaving 11 bases between them. CDR3 in DNA: TGCAGTCGAGCGCTGAACTCCTACAATGAGCAGTTCTTC. As protein: CSRALNSYNEQFF.

This clonotype was found many times. J is TRBJ2-7 and V is TRBV5-1; the D is unclear. The CDR3 extends over 13 amino acids. Germline lookup yields CDR1 SGHRS and CDR2 YFSETQ. V gave up 0 bases and J gave up 6 bases, with 10 bases separating them. In DNA form, the CDR3 reads TGCGCCAGCAGCTTGGCTTCGGGCGGCGAGCAGTACTTC. Amino acids: CASSLASGGEQYF.

This clonotype was found many times. J is TRBJ1-6 and V is TRBV28; 7 bases are a match to TRBD1. Germline CDR1 and CDR2: MDHEN and SYDVKM. V shed 6 bases, J shed 0 bases, and the junction held 5 bases outside the gene matches. The CDR3 runs 16 residues. The CDR3 DNA follows: TGTGCCAGCAGCCCGACAGGGACCTCCTATAATTCACCCCTCCACTTT. Translation: CASSPTGTSYNSPLHF.

The genes are TRBV9 and TRBJ2-1, with 7 bases matching TRBD2. The CDR3 has 15 residues. The germline gives CDR1 SGDLS, CDR2 YYNGEE. The V segment lost 0 bases and the J segment 3 bases; nucleotides outside the gene matches: 3. DNA of the CDR3: TGTGCCAGCAGCGTAGCTAGCGGACACTACAATGAGCAGTTCTTC. It is translated as CASSVASGHYNEQFF.

This clonotype was detected ten times or more. The rearrangement links TRBV4-2 to TRBJ1-5, with D hard to call. V shed 0 bases and J shed 4 bases, with 10 bases lying between them. From germline, CDR1 is LGHNA and CDR2 YNFKEQ. The CDR3 totals 15 residues. CDR3 sequence reads: CASSQEVNSNQPQHF. The CDR3 region has the DNA TGTGCCAGCAGCCAAGAAGTCAACAGTAATCAGCCCCAGCATTTT.